This T cell receptor (beta chain) was found in a study of Siglec-9 on CD8 T cells in melanoma. Sequencing used immunoSEQ multiplex PCR; TCRdb keeps in-frame clones, though not all of them. In the table there are around 30,000 clones, 75% to 90% of which are singletons. As concerns this clone: Its specificity is unknown.

General study points: An effector memory CD8+ T-cell subset seemingly accumulating in melanoma was reportedly marked and regulated by Siglec-9.

V shed 2 bases and J shed 0 bases, with 7 bases lying between them. The germline V gene encodes CDR1 SQVTM and CDR2 ANQGSEA. The CDR3 sequence is 13 residues long. Sequenced input: Siglec-9- CD8+ T cells sorted from blood. The V call is TRBV29-1, the J call TRBJ2-5; no definite D call. The TCR originated in a human donor in good health. CDR3 region: CSVEPANQETQYF. The DNA for the CDR3 is TGCAGCGTTGAACCGGCCAACCAAGAGACCCAGTACTTC.